These 5 T cell receptor beta chains were sequenced from one sample in a study of T cells in localized non-small cell lung cancer (TCRdb year 2020). The protocol used for the library was the immunoSEQ multiplex PCR assay. Not all clones reach the TCRdb copy of this immuneACCESS table, which keeps in-frame sequences only. Checked studies attribute under half of the gap to unresolved V genes and leave the rest unexplained. The sample table shows over a thousand clones, and 25% to 35% are seen once. The ten largest clones represent roughly an eighth of the sample. This specimen was normal lung tissue next to the tumor, taken before any cancer treatment. Source of these receptors: a man between 40 and 70 years old with stage I lung adenocarcinoma.

This sequence joins TRBV18 and TRBJ2-5; possible D gene TRBD1, 6 bases. V lost 1 base and J 3 bases, leaving 6 bases between the germline ends. Germline V gene lookup returns CDR1 KGHSH and CDR2 LQKENI. This CDR3 is 13 amino acids long. The CDR3 protein is CASSPQGEETQYF. Written as DNA, the CDR3 is TGTGCCAGCTCACCACAGGGGGAAGAGACCCAGTACTTC.

By its share, this clone is large. The CDR3 region is CASSLYFGDYGYTF. For the CDR3, the DNA is TGTGCCAGCAGCTTATATTTTGGTGACTATGGCTACACCTTC. This chain links TRBV11-3 with TRBJ1-2; D remains ambiguous. This CDR3 is built from 14 residues. Trimming pared 2 bases from V and 3 bases from J, leaving 10 bases between. Looked up from germline, CDR1 is SGHNT and CDR2 is YENEEA.

The chain couples TRBV9 to TRBJ2-5, with 11 bases lining up with TRBD2. Germline lookup yields CDR1 SGDLS and CDR2 YYNGEE. The CDR3 sequence is 16 residues long. V trimming: 5 bases; J trimming: 5 bases; junction bases outside the gene matches: 11. This chain's CDR3 is CASSAELAGDLETQYF. Written as DNA, the CDR3 is TGTGCCAGCAGTGCAGAACTAGCGGGAGACCTTGAGACCCAGTACTTC.

The chain couples TRBV6-8 to TRBJ2-7, with a possible D match to TRBD2 (6 bases). CDR3 length: 13 residues. Looked up from germline, CDR1 is MNHGY and CDR2 is SAAAGT. With 10 bases removed from V and 2 bases from J, the gap between germline ends came to 15 bases. DNA for the CDR3: TGTGCCATCAGGGAGGTGGCGACCTACGAGCAGTACTTC. This gives the protein CAIREVATYEQYF.

This clone was seen a handful of times. This chain joins TRBV1 and TRBJ1-3. TRBV1 is described as a pseudogene. There are 16 residues in the CDR3. Written as DNA, the CDR3 is TGCGCCAGCAGCCTGGAGGGGGACCTCTCTGGAAACACCATATATTTT. Translated: CASSLEGDLSGNTIYF.